This T cell receptor (beta chain) appears in the sequencing data of a study of relationships among human T cell subsets. Study conclusions and caveats: Many CDR3s were shared across Th1, Th2 and regulatory subsets.

The CDR3 is 12 residues long. V lost 5 bases to trimming and J lost 5 bases, with 9 bases between them. Germline CDR1 reads SGHVS; CDR2 reads FQNEAQ. Semiquantitative ARM-PCR amplified T cell receptor alpha and beta CDR3 regions from mRNA. Tagged nested gene-specific primers were used first, then communal superprimers amplified exponentially. Each CDR3 protein gets one entry after TCRdb re-called the multiplex PCR reads with MiXCR. The sample shows fewer than 16,000 distinct CDR3 sequences, approximately 56% of them seen only once. Remarks on this clonotype: Its matching antigen is unknown.

The clonotype originates from a man aged 35-49 years in good health. The chain joins TRBV7-8 to TRBJ2-5; D is unclear. The sequencing sample was made of total T cells sorted from blood. CDR3 residues: CASSALGETQYF. As DNA, the CDR3 is TGTGCCAGCAGCGCGCTCGGGGAGACCCAGTACTTC.